Below are 14 T cell receptor beta chains sequenced from a single sample in a study of post-analysis software for immune sequencing data. Unique molecular identifiers were built into the TCR beta cDNA libraries. TCRdb called the PCR reads again in MiXCR, with one record for every CDR3 protein. The data contain roughly 540,000 distinct CDR3 sequences, under 40% of them singletons. Study outcomes and limitations: Patients carried roughly 5 TRBV segments more frequently than controls did, and TRBV5-6, TRBV5-1 and TRBV20-1 were among them.

The antigens these receptors bind are not known. The sample comprised blood. The receptors stem from a girl aged 2 to 17 with multiple sclerosis.

This chain connects TRBV12-3 or TRBV12-4 to TRBJ1-2; a possible D gene is TRBD1 (5 bases). The CDR3 is 13 amino acids. Between the trimmed V and J ends, which lost 3 bases and 8 bases, there was a span of 13 bases. The CDR3 sequence is CASSFDSRGGYTF. The CDR3 DNA sequence: TGTGCCAGCAGTTTCGACAGTCGTGGAGGCTACACCTTC.

The chain recombines TRBV7-3 with TRBJ1-1; D is unclear. The germline V and J ends were trimmed by 5 bases and 5 bases, with 21 bases remaining between them. The CDR3 extends over 16 amino acids. The germline CDR1 and CDR2 sequences are SGHTA and FQGTGA. The CDR3 sequence is CASSPPARLWETEAFF. CDR3 coding DNA: TGTGCCAGCAGCCCCCCCGCAAGGCTCTGGGAGACTGAAGCTTTCTTT.

The CDR3 DNA reads as TGTGCCAGCAGCCAAATGGGACAGACTAATCAGCCCCAGCATTTT. Encoded protein: CASSQMGQTNQPQHF. The V and J genes are TRBV7-8 and TRBJ1-5; 7 nucleotides align to TRBD1. The CDR3 contains 15 residues. After removal of 5 bases from V and 4 bases from J, the junction contained 8 bases not matched to a gene. Per germline, CDR1 SGHVS and CDR2 FQNEAQ.

The gene calls are TRBV20-1 and TRBJ2-1; 10 bases are shared with TRBD2. In germline, CDR1 is DFQATT, CDR2 SNEGSKA (reference sequence). The V and J ends lost 3 bases and 7 bases, in that order; junction bases with no gene match: 12. The CDR3 runs to 16 residues. The CDR3 region has the DNA TGCAGTGCTAGTGGGCTAGCGGGGGCCGGGGTGAATGAGCAGTTCTTC. Protein product: CSASGLAGAGVNEQFF.

The J gene is TRBJ1-2, the V gene TRBV7-9; 9 nucleotides agree with TRBD1. CDR1 is SEHNR and CDR2 is FQNEAQ in the germline V gene (reference sequence). The CDR3 spans 15 residues. The junction had 4 bases not matched to a gene; V was cut back by 1 base and J by 4 bases. CDR3 in DNA: TGTGCCAGCAGCTTAGAGGACAGGGGAACCTATGGCTACACCTTC. Translation: CASSLEDRGTYGYTF. The full variable domain, in which reference TRBV7-9 and TRBJ1-2 provide the parts outside the CDR3, is DTGVSQNPRHKITKRGQNVTFRCDPISEHNRLYWYRQTLGQGPEFLTYFQNEAQLEKSRLLSDRFSAERPKGSFSTLEIQRTEQGDSAMYLCASSLEDRGTYGYTFGSGTRLTVV.

V usage is TRBV24-1 and J usage is TRBJ2-1; 8 bases are a match to TRBD2. The length of the CDR3 is 14 residues. From germline, CDR1 is KGHDR and CDR2 SFDVKD. Trimming at V came to 2 bases and at J to 7 bases, leaving 3 bases not matched to a gene. DNA for the CDR3: TGTGCCACCAGTGATTCTCCGGGGGGGAATGAGCAGTTCTTC. It specifies CATSDSPGGNEQFF.

The chain employs TRBV7-9 and TRBJ1-2; no firm D call. Germline-derived CDR1 and CDR2 are SEHNR and FQNEAQ (reference sequence). V dropped 0 bases and J dropped 4 bases, with 9 bases sitting between them. The CDR3 totals 14 residues. The CDR3 nucleotides read TGTGCCAGCAGCTTAGCTCGCTGGAGCTATGGCTACACCTTC. This translates into CASSLARWSYGYTF.

This clonotype was detected only a few times. The chain recombines TRBV5-1 with TRBJ2-3, with 7 nucleotides matching TRBD1. This CDR3 has 15 amino acids. The V gene's germline CDR1 is SGHRS and CDR2 YFSETQ. Trimming cost V 4 bases and J 2 bases; bases outside gene matches: 7. CDR3 in amino acids: CASSLTGMFTDTQYF. CDR3 coding DNA: TGCGCCAGCAGCCTGACAGGGATGTTCACAGATACGCAGTATTTT.

Only a few counts were recorded for this clonotype. The chain combines TRBV10-3 with TRBJ1-4; 8 bases map to TRBD1. Trimming cost V 0 bases and J 7 bases; bases outside gene matches: 13. The CDR3 totals 18 residues. From germline, CDR1 is ENHRY and CDR2 SYGVKD. The CDR3 bases are TGTGCCATCAGTGAGTCCATGGACAGGGCCTCAGGGGGTGAAAAACTGTTTTTT. Translated: CAISESMDRASGGEKLFF.

The V gene is TRBV7-2, the J gene TRBJ2-1; D is undetermined. Germline CDR1 and CDR2: SGHTA and FQGNSA. Trimming left V 0 bases short and J 4 bases short, with 10 bases between. This CDR3 is 15 amino acids long. CDR3 bases: TGTGCCAGCAGCTTAGCCGCAGGAACATACAATGAGCAGTTCTTC. It yields the protein CASSLAAGTYNEQFF.

This clonotype was seen a handful of times. CDR3 in DNA: TGTGCCAGCAGTGTAGGCCTAGCGGTTGATGAGCAGTTCTTC. Protein: CASSVGLAVDEQFF. V is TRBV2 and J is TRBJ2-1, with TRBD2 matching 7 bases. CDR1 is SNHLY and CDR2 is FYNNEI in the germline V gene. This CDR3 spans 14 amino acids. Trimming at V came to 4 bases and at J to 8 bases, leaving 8 bases not matched to a gene.

The V gene is TRBV5-1, the J gene TRBJ1-2; TRBD1 is a possible D gene (5 bases). CDR3 size: 15 residues. V dropped 2 bases and J dropped 1 base, with 12 bases sitting between them. Germline-derived CDR1 and CDR2 are SGHRS and YFSETQ. CDR3 protein: CASSFLGTDNYGYTF. CDR3 DNA: TGCGCCAGCAGCTTCTTAGGGACGGATAACTATGGCTACACCTTC.

The chain links TRBV6-1 to TRBJ2-1, with 13 bases lining up with TRBD2. Looked up from germline, CDR1 is MNHNS and CDR2 is SASEGT. This CDR3 comprises 16 residues. The V segment lost 3 bases and the J segment 10 bases; nucleotides outside the gene matches: 9. CDR3 DNA sequence: TGTGCCAGCAGTGACCCCGGGACTAGCGGGGTGGGGGAGCAGTTCTTC. It yields the protein CASSDPGTSGVGEQFF.

The J gene is TRBJ1-2, the V gene TRBV13, with 11 bases lining up with TRBD1. J gave up 8 bases and V 5 bases, and 7 bases lay outside the gene matches. This CDR3 region has 14 residues. Looked up from germline, CDR1 is PRHDT and CDR2 is FYEKMQ (reference sequence). CDR3 sequence (DNA): TGTGCCAGCAGCAAAGGACAGGGGGCTTTAGGCTACACCTTC. It yields the protein CASSKGQGALGYTF.